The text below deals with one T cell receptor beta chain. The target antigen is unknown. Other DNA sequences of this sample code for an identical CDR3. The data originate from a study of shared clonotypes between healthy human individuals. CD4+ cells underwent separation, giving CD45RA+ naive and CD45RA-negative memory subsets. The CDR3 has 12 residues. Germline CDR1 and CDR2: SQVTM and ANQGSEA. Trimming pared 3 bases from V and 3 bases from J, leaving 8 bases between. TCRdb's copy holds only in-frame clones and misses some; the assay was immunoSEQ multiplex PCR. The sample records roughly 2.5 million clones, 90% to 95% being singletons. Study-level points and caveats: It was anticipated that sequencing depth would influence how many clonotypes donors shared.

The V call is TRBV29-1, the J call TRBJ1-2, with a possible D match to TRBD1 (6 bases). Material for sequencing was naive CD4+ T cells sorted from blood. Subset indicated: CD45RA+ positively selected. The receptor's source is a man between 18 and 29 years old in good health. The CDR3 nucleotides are TGCAGCGTTGACAGGGGCGACTATGGCTACACCTTC. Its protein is CSVDRGDYGYTF.